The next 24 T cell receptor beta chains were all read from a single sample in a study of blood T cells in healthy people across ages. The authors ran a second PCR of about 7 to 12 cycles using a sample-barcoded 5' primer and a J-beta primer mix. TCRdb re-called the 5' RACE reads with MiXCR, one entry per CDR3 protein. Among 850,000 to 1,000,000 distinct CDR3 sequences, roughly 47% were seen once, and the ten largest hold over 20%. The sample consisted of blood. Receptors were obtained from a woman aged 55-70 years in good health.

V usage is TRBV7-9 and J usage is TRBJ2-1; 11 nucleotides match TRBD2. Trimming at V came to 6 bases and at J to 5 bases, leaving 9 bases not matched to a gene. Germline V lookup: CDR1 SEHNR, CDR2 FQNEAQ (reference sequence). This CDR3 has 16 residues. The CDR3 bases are TGTGCCAGCAGTCAAAAGACTAGCGGGATCGACAATGAGCAGTTCTTC. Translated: CASSQKTSGIDNEQFF.

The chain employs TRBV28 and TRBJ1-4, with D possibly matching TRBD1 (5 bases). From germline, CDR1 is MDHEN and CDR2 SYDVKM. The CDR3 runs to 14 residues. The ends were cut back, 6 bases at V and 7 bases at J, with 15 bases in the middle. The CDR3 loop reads CASSSGAGSEKLFF. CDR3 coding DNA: TGTGCCAGCAGCTCCGGGGCAGGGAGTGAAAAACTGTTTTTT. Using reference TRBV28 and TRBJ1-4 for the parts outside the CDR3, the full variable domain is DVKVTQSSRYLVKRTGEKVFLECVQDMDHENMFWYRQDPGLGLRLIYFSYDVKMKEKGDIPEGYSVSREKKERFSLILESASTNQTSMYLCASSSGAGSEKLFFGSGTQLSVL.

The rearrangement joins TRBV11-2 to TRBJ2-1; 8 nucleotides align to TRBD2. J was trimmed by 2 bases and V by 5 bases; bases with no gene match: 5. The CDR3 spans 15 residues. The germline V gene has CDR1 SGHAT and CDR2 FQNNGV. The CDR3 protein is CASSTSGSPYNEQFF. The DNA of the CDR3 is TGTGCCAGCAGCACAAGCGGGAGCCCCTACAATGAGCAGTTCTTC. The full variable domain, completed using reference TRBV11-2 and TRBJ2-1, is EAGVAQSPRYKIIEKRQSVAFWCNPISGHATLYWYQQILGQGPKLLIQFQNNGVVDDSQLPKDRFSAERLKGVDSTLKIQPAKLEDSAVYLCASSTSGSPYNEQFFGPGTRLTVL.

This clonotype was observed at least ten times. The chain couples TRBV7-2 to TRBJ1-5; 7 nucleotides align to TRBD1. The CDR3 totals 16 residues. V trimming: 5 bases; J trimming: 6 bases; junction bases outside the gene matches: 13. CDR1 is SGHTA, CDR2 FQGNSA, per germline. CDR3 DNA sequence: TGTGCCAGCAGCCCAGGACAGGCGGTGTCCCCTCAGCCCCAGCATTTT. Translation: CASSPGQAVSPQPQHF.

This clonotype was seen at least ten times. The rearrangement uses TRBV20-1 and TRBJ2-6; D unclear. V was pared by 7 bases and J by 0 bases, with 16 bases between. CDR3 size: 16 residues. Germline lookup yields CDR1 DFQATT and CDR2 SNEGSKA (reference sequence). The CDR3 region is CSGVGRTISGANVLTF. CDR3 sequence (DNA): TGCAGTGGTGTAGGCCGAACCATCTCTGGGGCCAACGTCCTGACTTTC.

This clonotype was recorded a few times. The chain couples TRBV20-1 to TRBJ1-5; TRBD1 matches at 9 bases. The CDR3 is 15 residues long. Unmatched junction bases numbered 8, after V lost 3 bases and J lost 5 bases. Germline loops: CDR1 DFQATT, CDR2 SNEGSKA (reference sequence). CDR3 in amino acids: CSASLPGQGYQPQHF. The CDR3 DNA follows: TGCAGTGCTAGTCTCCCCGGACAGGGGTATCAGCCCCAGCATTTT.

CDR3 sequence: CASSERGSTDTQYF. The CDR3 region has the DNA TGTGCCAGCAGTGAACGCGGCAGCACAGATACGCAGTATTTT. This chain uses TRBV25-1 with TRBJ2-3, with D hard to call. V lost 2 bases, J lost 0 bases, and 6 bases lay in between. Germline V gives CDR1 MGHDK, CDR2 SYGVNS. The CDR3 extends over 14 amino acids.

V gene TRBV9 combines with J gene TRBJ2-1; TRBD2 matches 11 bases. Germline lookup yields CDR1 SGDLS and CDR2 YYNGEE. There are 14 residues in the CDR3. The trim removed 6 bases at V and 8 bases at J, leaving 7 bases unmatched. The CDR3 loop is CASMETSGSHEQFF. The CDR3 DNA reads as TGTGCCAGCATGGAAACTAGCGGGAGTCATGAGCAGTTCTTC.

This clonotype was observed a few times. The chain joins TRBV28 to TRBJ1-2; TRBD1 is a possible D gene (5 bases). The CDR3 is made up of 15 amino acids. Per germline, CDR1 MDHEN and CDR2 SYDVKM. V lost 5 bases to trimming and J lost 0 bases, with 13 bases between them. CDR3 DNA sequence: TGTGCCAGCAGTCCCCAGGGTAGGGCTAACTATGGCTACACCTTC. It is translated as CASSPQGRANYGYTF.

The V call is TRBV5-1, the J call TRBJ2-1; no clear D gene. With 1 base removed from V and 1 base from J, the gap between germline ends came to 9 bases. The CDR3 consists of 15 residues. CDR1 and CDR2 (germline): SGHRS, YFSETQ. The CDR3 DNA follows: TGCGCCAGCAGCTTGCGGTGGGATTCCTACAATGAGCAGTTCTTC. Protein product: CASSLRWDSYNEQFF.

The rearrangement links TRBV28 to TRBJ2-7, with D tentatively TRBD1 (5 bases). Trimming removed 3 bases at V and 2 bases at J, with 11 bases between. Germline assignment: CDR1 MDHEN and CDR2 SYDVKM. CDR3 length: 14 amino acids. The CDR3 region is CASSFLDSAYEQYF. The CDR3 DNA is TGTGCCAGCAGTTTTCTCGACAGCGCCTACGAGCAGTACTTC.

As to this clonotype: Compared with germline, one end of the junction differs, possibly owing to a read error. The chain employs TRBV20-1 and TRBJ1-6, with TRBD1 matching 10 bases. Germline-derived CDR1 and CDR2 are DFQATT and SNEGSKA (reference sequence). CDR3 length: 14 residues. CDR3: CGARQGAGNSPLHF. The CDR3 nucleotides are TGCGGTGCCCGACAGGGGGCCGGAAATTCACCCCTCCACTTT.

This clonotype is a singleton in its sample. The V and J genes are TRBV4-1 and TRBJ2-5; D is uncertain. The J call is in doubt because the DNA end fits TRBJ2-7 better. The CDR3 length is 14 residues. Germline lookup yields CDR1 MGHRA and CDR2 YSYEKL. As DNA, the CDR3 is TGCGCCAGCAGCCCAACCCAGAGGTCCTACGAGCAGTACTTC. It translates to CASSPTQRSYEQYF.

CDR3: CASSQVLALGDFSYEQYF. The CDR3 DNA sequence: TGCGCCAGCAGCCAAGTGTTAGCTCTGGGTGATTTTTCCTACGAGCAGTACTTC. V and J are TRBV4-1 and TRBJ2-7; D ambiguous. Per germline, CDR1 MGHRA and CDR2 YSYEKL. V was trimmed by 1 base and J by 1 base, leaving 20 bases between them. CDR3 length: 18 amino acids.

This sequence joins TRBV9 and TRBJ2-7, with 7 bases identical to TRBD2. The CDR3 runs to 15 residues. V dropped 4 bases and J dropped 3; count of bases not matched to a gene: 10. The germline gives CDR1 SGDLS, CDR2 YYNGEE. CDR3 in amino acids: CASSPSREGFYEQYF. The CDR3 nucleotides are TGTGCCAGCAGCCCGAGCAGGGAGGGATTCTACGAGCAGTACTTC.

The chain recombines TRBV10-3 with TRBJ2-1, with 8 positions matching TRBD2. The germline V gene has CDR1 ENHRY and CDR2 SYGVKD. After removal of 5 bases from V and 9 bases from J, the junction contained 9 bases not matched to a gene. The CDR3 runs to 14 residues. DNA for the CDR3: TGTGCCATCAGTATTGAGCGGGAGATCGGTGAGCAGTTCTTC. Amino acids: CAISIEREIGEQFF.

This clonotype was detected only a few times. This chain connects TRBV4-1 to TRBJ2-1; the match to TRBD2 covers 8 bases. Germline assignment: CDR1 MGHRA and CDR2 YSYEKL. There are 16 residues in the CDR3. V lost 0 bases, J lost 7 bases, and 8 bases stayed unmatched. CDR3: CASSQESGLARNEQFF. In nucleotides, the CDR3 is TGCGCCAGCAGCCAAGAGAGCGGACTAGCAAGGAATGAGCAGTTCTTC.

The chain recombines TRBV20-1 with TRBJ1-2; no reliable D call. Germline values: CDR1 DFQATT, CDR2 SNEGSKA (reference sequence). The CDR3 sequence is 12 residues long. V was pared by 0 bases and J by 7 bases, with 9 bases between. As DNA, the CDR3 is TGCAGTGCTAGAGATAAGGGCGGTGGCTACACCTTC. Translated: CSARDKGGGYTF.

CDR3 residues: CSALATAGGTDTQYF. The CDR3 bases are TGCAGTGCTTTAGCTACGGCAGGGGGCACAGATACGCAGTATTTT. J is TRBJ2-3 and V is TRBV20-1, with D possibly matching TRBD1 (6 bases). The CDR3 covers 15 residues. CDR1 and CDR2 (germline): DFQATT, SNEGSKA (reference sequence). The V and J ends lost 5 bases and 1 base respectively, with 16 bases between them.

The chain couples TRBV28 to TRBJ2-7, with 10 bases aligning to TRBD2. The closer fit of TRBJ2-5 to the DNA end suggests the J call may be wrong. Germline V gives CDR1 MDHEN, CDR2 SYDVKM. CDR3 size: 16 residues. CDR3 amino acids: CASSPTGTSVGETQYF. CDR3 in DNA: TGTGCCAGCAGTCCCACCGGGACTAGCGTAGGAGAGACCCAGTACTTC.

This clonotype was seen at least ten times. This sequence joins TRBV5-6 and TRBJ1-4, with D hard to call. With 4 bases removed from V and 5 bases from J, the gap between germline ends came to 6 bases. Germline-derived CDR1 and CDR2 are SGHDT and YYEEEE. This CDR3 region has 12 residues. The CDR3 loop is CASSRLNEKLFF. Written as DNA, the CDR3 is TGTGCCAGCAGCCGCCTAAATGAAAAACTGTTTTTT.

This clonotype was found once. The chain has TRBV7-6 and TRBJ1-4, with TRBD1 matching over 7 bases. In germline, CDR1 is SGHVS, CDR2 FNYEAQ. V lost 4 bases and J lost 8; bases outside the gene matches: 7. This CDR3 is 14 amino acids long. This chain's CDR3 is CASSSARGQEKLFF. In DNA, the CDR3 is TGTGCCAGCAGCTCAGCGAGGGGGCAGGAAAAACTGTTTTTT.

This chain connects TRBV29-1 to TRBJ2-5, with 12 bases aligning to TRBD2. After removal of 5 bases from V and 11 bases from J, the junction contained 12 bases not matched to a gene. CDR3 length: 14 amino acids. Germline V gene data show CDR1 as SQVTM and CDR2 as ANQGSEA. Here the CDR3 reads CSVPGTSGWYEQYF. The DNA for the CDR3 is TGCAGCGTTCCCGGGACTAGCGGGTGGTATGAGCAGTACTTC. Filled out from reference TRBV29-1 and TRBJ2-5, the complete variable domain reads SAVISQKPSRDICQRGTSLTIQCQVDSQVTMMFWYRQQPGQSLTLIATANQGSEATYESGFVIDKFPISRPNLTFSTLTVSNMSPEDSSIYLCSVPGTSGWYEQYFGPGTRLLVL.

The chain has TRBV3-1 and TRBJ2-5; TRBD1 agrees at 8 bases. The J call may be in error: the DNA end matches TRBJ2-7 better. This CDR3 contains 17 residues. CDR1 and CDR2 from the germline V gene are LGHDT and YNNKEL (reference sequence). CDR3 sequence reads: CASSQVFRDRNNYEQYF. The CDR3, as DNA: TGTGCCAGCAGCCAAGTATTCCGGGACAGGAATAACTACGAGCAGTACTTC.